Sequencing of this T cell receptor beta chain was carried out in a study of PD-1 blockade in classical Hodgkin lymphoma. General study findings and limits: TCR diversity rose significantly by C4D1 in CD4+ but not CD8+ cells. Partial responders and progressors had significantly lower baseline TCR diversity.

The sample's time point: cycle 4 day 1 (C4D1), after five to seven weeks of nivolumab. All the patients suffered relapse after autologous stem cell transplantation, and brentuximab vedotin exposure differed. A note on this clone: Its antigen is as yet unknown.

CDR1 and CDR2 from the germline V gene are SGHRS and YFSETQ. There are 14 residues in the CDR3. The trim removed 1 base at V and 2 bases at J, leaving 0 bases unmatched. TCRdb's table, derived via immunoSEQ multiplex PCR, lists solely in-frame clones and lacks some. Here the sample spans tens of thousands of clones, 90% being singletons. The chain links TRBV5-1 to TRBJ1-3; 7 bases are shared with TRBD1. This specimen consisted of peripheral blood mononuclear cells (PBMCs), obtained before the fourth cycle of nivolumab. The clonotype comes from a human donor with classical Hodgkin lymphoma. CDR3 DNA sequence: TGCGCCAGCAGCTTGACAGGGGCTGGAAACACCATATATTTT. Translation gives CASSLTGAGNTIYF. Full variable domain (missing parts from reference TRBV5-1 and TRBJ1-3): KAGVTQTPRYLIKTRGQQVTLSCSPISGHRSVSWYQQTPGQGLQFLFEYFSETQRNKGNFPGRFSGRQFSNSRSEMNVSTLELGDSALYLCASSLTGAGNTIYFGEGSWLTVV.